This T cell receptor beta chain emerged from a study of monozygotic twins with inflammatory bowel disease. Broader study findings: Clonotypes shared with others were fewer in IBD patients than in healthy twins, especially with disease activity. Comparison of concordant versus discordant twins revealed no difference in repertoire similarity, possibly due to limited power.

T cells were not sorted, and total RNA was isolated straight from whole blood. The cDNA of both the TCRalpha and TCRbeta chains was subjected to two nested PCRs of approximately 16 and 9 cycles. TCRdb derives one entry per CDR3 protein from the 5' RACE reads, leaving out DNA. Here the sample table reports 150,000 or so distinct CDR3 sequences. A note on this clonotype: No antigen is known for it.

Sequencing used blood. The sequence was collected from a human donor with ulcerative colitis or Crohn's disease, or a healthy co-twin of an affected twin (not recorded which).

CDR3 sequence reads: CASSFNRQETQYF. The chain joins TRBV27 to TRBJ2-5. The CDR3 length is 13 residues. Germline V gene data show CDR1 as MNHEY and CDR2 as SMNVEV (reference sequence).